The present T cell receptor (beta chain) was sequenced within a study of blood T cell repertoires in COVID-19. Study at large: Sites in the United States, Italy and Spain provided acute and convalescent COVID-19 samples. T cells, B-cell-depleted T cells, or PBMCs supplied cDNA or gDNA.

Original processing notes: Estimation of nucleated cell counts relied on the amplification of reference gene primers. Data came from immunoSEQ multiplex PCR; TCRdb stores just in-frame clones and leaves some out. V and J calls and clone size follow that table, whereas D and trimming were derived from the DNA. The table records 150,000 to 200,000 clones, around 87% of them present only once. This clone was detected only a few times. Per the germline V gene, CDR1 is LNHDA and CDR2 is SQIVND (reference sequence). The CDR3 runs 13 residues. V was clipped by 1 base and J by 4 bases, with 7 bases between them.

The receptor was isolated from a man aged 45-65 years with acute or convalescent COVID-19. Sequenced sample: peripheral blood. V gene TRBV19 combines with J gene TRBJ1-2, with a possible D match to TRBD1 (5 bases). CDR3 amino acids: CASSIGGPYGYTF. In DNA form, the CDR3 reads TGTGCCAGTAGTATAGGGGGCCCCTATGGCTACACCTTC.